This T cell receptor beta chain was documented in a study of blood T cell repertoires in COVID-19. V trimming: 1 base; J trimming: 4 bases; junction bases outside the gene matches: 7. Germline values: CDR1 LGHDT, CDR2 YNNKEL (reference sequence). This CDR3 has 16 amino acids. Profiled with immunoSEQ multiplex PCR; TCRdb holds only in-frame clones, not every one. The table has 300,000 to 350,000 clones, around 86% seen once; the top ten hold 4% to 5.5%. This receptor was identified in a woman aged 40-49 years with acute COVID-19. The material sequenced was PBMCs or T cells enriched from blood (not recorded which). V usage is TRBV3-1 (or the pseudogene TRBV3-2) and J usage is TRBJ2-4; 7 nucleotides line up with TRBD2. CDR3 in amino acids: CASSQARSGRKNIQYF. The DNA of the CDR3 is TGTGCCAGCAGCCAAGCTCGATCCGGGAGGAAAAACATTCAGTACTTC.